These T cell receptor beta chains were read from a single sample in a study of T cell repertoires in cytomegalovirus infection. TCRdb itself ran the reads through MiXCR, one entry per CDR3 protein. The table has hundreds of thousands of distinct CDR3 sequences, 24% seen once. The sequencing sample was made of CD8+ T cells from PBMCs. The receptors stem from a human donor in good health (CMV status not recorded). Some clones in this sample may be carry-over from other donors' samples. Both conserved end residues are part of each CDR3. A D gene is named only where the DNA matches it firmly. Clone size appears in some rows only: once, few, many, or a class for an expanded clone.

few | TRBJ1-2 | TRBD1 | TRBV11-2 | TGTGCCAGCAGCTTAAGGGGACAGGAGTACCTCAACTATGGCTACACCTTC | CASSLRGQEYLNYGYTF
many | TRBJ1-5 | - | TRBV7-2 | TGTGCCAGCAGCCTCCAGGGCCCTAGCAATCAGCCCCAGCATTTT | CASSLQGPSNQPQHF
few | TRBJ2-3 | - | TRBV7-9 | TGTGCCAGCAGGAGGGGTCAAGATACGCAGTATTTT | CASRRGQDTQYF
few | TRBJ2-5 | - | TRBV14 | TGTGCCAGCAGCCAAGATTCTCTTGTATCCGTTCTTCAAGAGACCCAGTACTTC | CASSQDSLVSVLQETQYF
- | TRBJ1-6 | TRBD1 | TRBV6-6 | TGTGCCAGCAGTTCGACCATCCGGGACAGGGGAAAAGAATCACCCCTCCACTTT | CASSSTIRDRGKESPLHF
- | TRBJ1-1 | - | TRBV6-5 | TGTGCCAGCAGTTACCGGCAACCATTCCTGAACACTGAAGCTTTCTTT | CASSYRQPFLNTEAFF
few | TRBJ1-4 | - | TRBV20-1 | TGCAGTGCTAGAGACCCCCGTGGGAAACTGTTTTTT | CSARDPRGKLFF
- | TRBJ2-2 | TRBD2 | TRBV14 | TGTGCCAGCAGCCAAGAGGGAGCTAGCGGCCCGACCGGGGAGCTGTTTTTT | CASSQEGASGPTGELFF
few | TRBJ1-2 | - | TRBV12-5 | TGTGCTAGTGGCCCCCCCGAGACTAACTATGGCTACACCTTC | CASGPPETNYGYTF
many | TRBJ1-1 | - | TRBV6-5 | TGTGCCAGCAGTTACTCCGACGGGGGCTCTGAAGCTTTCTTT | CASSYSDGGSEAFF
many | TRBJ1-1 | - | TRBV7-2 | TGTGCCAGCAGTAGGCGGAATCGCGACACTGAAGCTTTCTTT | CASSRRNRDTEAFF
- | TRBJ1-2 | - | TRBV29-1 | TGCAGCGTTGAGCAATTCCTTCTCGGACAGCGATTCTATGGCTACACCTTC | CSVEQFLLGQRFYGYTF
few | TRBJ2-1 | - | TRBV29-1 | TGCAGCACGGACAGCGCCTCCTACAATGAGCAGTTCTTC | CSTDSASYNEQFF
few | TRBJ2-2 | - | TRBV6-8 | TGTGCCAGCAGTTACGGTACAACCGGGGAGCTGTTTTTT | CASSYGTTGELFF
- | TRBJ2-7 | - | TRBV19 | TGTGCCAGTAGTGTCGGGGATTCCTACGAGCAGTACTTC | CASSVGDSYEQYF
- | TRBJ2-2 | - | TRBV13 | TGTGCCAGCAGCCATGGAACCGGGGTAGACACCGGGGAGCTGTTTTTT | CASSHGTGVDTGELFF
- | TRBJ2-1 | - | TRBV5-1 | TGCGCCAGCATCGAGAGCAATGAGCAGTTCTTC | CASIESNEQFF
- | TRBJ2-5 | - | TRBV28 | TGTGCCAGCAGTTTATTGTTGAGCGGCCCAGAGACCCAGTACTTC | CASSLLLSGPETQYF
- | TRBJ1-1 | - | TRBV28 | TGTGCCAGCAGTTTCCCCCGGGAAGGGAAGGGTGAAGCTTTCTTT | CASSFPREGKGEAFF
few | TRBJ1-6 | TRBD1 | TRBV14 | TGTGCCAGCAGCTACGGGACAGGCAGCTCCTATAATTCACCCCTCCACTTT | CASSYGTGSSYNSPLHF
- | TRBJ2-7 | TRBD2 | TRBV7-6 | TGTGCCACCAGCTGGGGACTAGCGGGGGGTCGCTACGAGCAGTACTTC | CATSWGLAGGRYEQYF
many | TRBJ2-5 | - | TRBV6-6 | TGTGCCAGCAGTTACTCGATGCTAGCGCCTTACCAAGAGACCCAGTACTTC | CASSYSMLAPYQETQYF
few | TRBJ2-1 | TRBD2 | TRBV29-1 | TGCAGCGTCGTCATGGGGCGGGGGAAGGGGAATGAGCAGTTCTTC | CSVVMGRGKGNEQFF
many | TRBJ2-2 | - | TRBV7-6 | TGTGCCAGCAGCGACGCCACTTCGAGCACCGGGGAGCTGTTTTTT | CASSDATSSTGELFF
many | TRBJ2-1 | TRBD2 | TRBV7-6 | TGTGCCAGCAGCTTATCCGGACTAGCGGGCAATGAGCAGTTCTTC | CASSLSGLAGNEQFF
few | TRBJ1-2 | TRBD1 | TRBV5-6 | TGTGCCAGCCGCAACCGCCGGACAGGGAAGTACTATGGCTACACCTTC | CASRNRRTGKYYGYTF
- | TRBJ1-2 | - | TRBV4-1 | TGCGCCAGCAGCCAAGATCTCCCCAGGATAGACTATGGCTACACCTTC | CASSQDLPRIDYGYTF
many | TRBJ2-3 | - | TRBV7-6 | TGTGCCAGCAGCTTTTACTCTTCGAGCACAGATACGCAGTATTTT | CASSFYSSSTDTQYF
- | TRBJ2-1 | - | TRBV29-1 | TGCAGCGTTGTCGTTGAGGCCTACAATGAGCAGTTCTTC | CSVVVEAYNEQFF
many | TRBJ1-5 | - | TRBV7-9 | TGTGCCAGCAGCTCATCGACAGACACAGTAAATCAGCCCCAGCATTTT | CASSSSTDTVNQPQHF
many | TRBJ2-3 | - | TRBV12-3/TRBV12-4 | TGTGCCAGCACCGATCGGGGGAGCACAGATACGCAGTATTTT | CASTDRGSTDTQYF
many | TRBJ2-1 | TRBD2 | TRBV7-3 | TGTGCCAGCAGCACGGGGGGGATCCTCAGGAATGAGCAGTTCTTC | CASSTGGILRNEQFF
few | TRBJ2-1 | TRBD2 | TRBV6-2/TRBV6-3 | TGTGCCAGCAGTGAGGGACTAGCGGGGCTTTGGAATGAGCAGTTCTTC | CASSEGLAGLWNEQFF
- | TRBJ1-2 | TRBD1 | TRBV19 | TGTGCCACCTTCGACAGGGAACCCTATGGCTACACCTTC | CATFDREPYGYTF
many | TRBJ2-1 | - | TRBV7-2 | TGTGCCAGCAGCCCTTTAGGCGGGGGCCCTGAGAATGAGCAGTTCTTC | CASSPLGGGPENEQFF
few | TRBJ2-2 | - | TRBV27 | TGTGCCAGCAGCTCCTGGGCCGTGAACACCGGGGAGCTGTTTTTT | CASSSWAVNTGELFF
once | TRBJ2-5 | TRBD1 | TRBV29-1 | TGCAGCGTCAACGGACAGGGGGAAGAGACCCAGTACTTC | CSVNGQGEETQYF
- | TRBJ2-7 | TRBD2 | TRBV20-1 | TGCAGTGCTAGAGATAGGCGGGGGGCCTCCTACGAGCAGTACTTC | CSARDRRGASYEQYF
many | TRBJ2-5 | - | TRBV7-2 | TGTGCCAGCAGCTTAGGTACAGGCGAAGAGACCCAGTACTTC | CASSLGTGEETQYF
- | TRBJ1-5 | - | TRBV27 | TGTGCCAGCAGTTTAAAGCTGAATCAGCCCCAGCATTTT | CASSLKLNQPQHF
- | TRBJ1-1 | TRBD1 | TRBV20-1 | TGCAGTGCTAGGGGGACAGGCGTTACTTCTCCACTGATCGCTTTCTTT | CSARGTGVTSPLIAFF
many | TRBJ1-1 | - | TRBV7-8 | TGTGCCAGCAGCTCAGAAGAGGGGTACACTGAAGCTTTCTTT | CASSSEEGYTEAFF
- | TRBJ2-1 | - | TRBV7-9 | TGTGCCAGCAGCCACGGGACTCCTCTTCAGTTCTTC | CASSHGTPLQFF
- | TRBJ1-1 | - | TRBV3-1 | TGTGCCAGCAGCCAAGAATTCGGCTGGGACACTGAAGCTTTCTTT | CASSQEFGWDTEAFF
many | TRBJ2-2 | - | TRBV12-3/TRBV12-4 | TGTGCCAGCAGTTTAAGGTTTGGCAGGGGCCCCGAGAACACCGGGGAGCTGTTTTTT | CASSLRFGRGPENTGELFF
few | TRBJ2-1 | - | TRBV2 | TGTGCCAGCACTGAATTGGGGGGAGCCTTAGTGGATGAGCAGTTCTTC | CASTELGGALVDEQFF
few | TRBJ1-5 | - | TRBV6-8 | TGTGCCAGCAGTTACACCAGGAGCAATCAGCCCCAGCATTTT | CASSYTRSNQPQHF
many | TRBJ2-5 | TRBD2 | TRBV7-6 | TGTGCCAGCAGCAATAGCCCCTCTAGCGGGGACCAAGAGACCCAGTACTTC | CASSNSPSSGDQETQYF
many | TRBJ2-2 | - | TRBV7-4 | TGTGCCAGCAGCTTAATAACTCAGTGGGGGGCTTCGAACACCGGGGAGCTGTTTTTT | CASSLITQWGASNTGELFF
many | TRBJ2-3 | TRBD1 | TRBV6-5 | TGTGCCAGCAGTTACGCCCAGAGACAGGGTTCGCAGTATTTT | CASSYAQRQGSQYF
- | TRBJ2-1 | TRBD2 | TRBV6-2/TRBV6-3 | TGTGCCAGCAGTCCCCTGGGGACTAGGTCCCCCGATGAGCAGTTCTTC | CASSPLGTRSPDEQFF
many | TRBJ1-1 | - | TRBV4-1 | TGTGCCAGCAGCCAAGATTGGAACACTGAAGCTTTCTTT | CASSQDWNTEAFF
many | TRBJ1-5 | - | TRBV7-8 | TGTGCCAGCAGCTTAGCGCGCGGGAGTCAGCCCCAGCATTTT | CASSLARGSQPQHF
- | TRBJ1-1 | - | TRBV6-1 | TGTGCCAGCAGTACCCCGCGGCGAGGGAGCACTGAAGCTTTCTTT | CASSTPRRGSTEAFF